Below are 2 T cell receptor beta chains sequenced from a single sample in a study of blood T cell repertoires in COVID-19. Profiling relied on immunoSEQ multiplex PCR, and the TCRdb table lists in-frame clones only, not all of them. The sample carries more than 300,000 clones, around 90% recorded once. The source material was peripheral blood. These receptors were obtained from a woman aged 18-35 years who had recovered from COVID-19.

The chain carries TRBV15 and TRBJ1-3; 8 bases line up with TRBD1. The V and J ends lost 3 bases and 6 bases, in that order; junction bases with no gene match: 4. Germline assignment: CDR1 LNHNV and CDR2 YYDKDF (reference sequence). The CDR3 is 14 residues long. The CDR3 sequence: CATSRDRVENTIYF. The CDR3 DNA sequence: TGTGCCACCAGCAGGGACAGGGTCGAAAACACCATATATTTT.

The chain carries TRBV9 and TRBJ2-3; D uncertain. The ends were cut back, 4 bases at V and 6 bases at J, with 12 bases in the middle. Per germline, CDR1 SGDLS and CDR2 YYNGEE. This CDR3 region has 13 residues. CDR3 residues: CASSPRPVDTQYF. In nucleotides, the CDR3 is TGTGCCAGCAGCCCCCGTCCGGTGGATACGCAGTATTTT.